This T cell receptor (beta chain) was profiled in a study of blood T cell repertoires in COVID-19 (dated by TCRdb to 2018 to 2021). Study-wide context: Samples covering the acute and convalescent phases of COVID-19 were provided by collaborators in the United States, Italy and Spain. The material from the prospective study consisted of cDNA or gDNA derived from T cells, B-cell-depleted T cells, or PBMCs. The dataset comprised deeply sampled blood TCRbeta repertoires from subjects exposed to, actively infected with, or recovered from COVID-19. A freely available public database, intended as a resource for researchers studying the immune response to SARS-CoV-2, is where the repertoires were released. The samples were drawn from the first 160 participants of the ongoing ImmuneRACE study and from roughly 1,300 subjects provided by 6 global collaborators. Sample metadata almost always included a de-identified subject ID, COVID-19 status, age in years and sex. HLA class I and class II types, where available, came from metadata supplied by the sample provider rather than from assay-based typing. Results and caveats for the whole study, not just this receptor: The quantity of clinical and demographic metadata differed by source and by participant and was supplied without curation.

TCRbeta CDR3 regions were amplified from genomic DNA using the immunoSEQ Assay, a bias-controlled multiplex PCR. The original methods were these. Within the assay, amplification of reference gene primers was used to estimate how many nucleated cells each sample contained. Sequence reads were collapsed and filtered to measure the absolute abundance of every unique TCRbeta CDR3 rearrangement. For each sample, productive Simpson clonality was calculated by taking the square root of Simpson's diversity index across productive rearrangements. Not all clones reach the TCRdb copy of this immuneACCESS table, which keeps in-frame sequences only. Checked studies attribute under half of the gap to unresolved V genes and leave the rest unexplained. The DNA gave D and trimming, while V, J and clone size come from that table. This sample comprises some 64,000 clones, around 85% of them detected only once. The ten biggest clones cover about a fifth of the sample.

As concerns this clone: Its antigen has not been determined. No quality values exist for individual bases; no much larger clone is one base distant.

Collaborating institutions collected whole blood in K2EDTA tubes following their own protocols. For TCRbeta analysis, collaborators shipped samples as frozen whole blood, isolated PBMCs, or DNA extracted from either of those sample types. Unmatched junction bases come to 5, with V trimmed by 11 bases and J by 0 bases. Including cysteine and phenylalanine, the CDR3 has 15 amino acids. CDR3 DNA is the only sequence kept; it has 45 bases, read in frame from the first base. CDR1 and CDR2 are read off the germline V gene (reference sequence) as SEHNR and FQNEAQ. Sequenced: peripheral blood. The chain joins TRBV7-9 to TRBJ1-6, and 9 bases in between align with TRBD1. This clonotype was obtained from a woman aged 80 or older with active or convalescent COVID-19. The base sequence is TGTGCCGTAGGACAGGGGAACTCCTATAATTCACCCCTCCACTTT. It codes for CAVGQGNSYNSPLHF.